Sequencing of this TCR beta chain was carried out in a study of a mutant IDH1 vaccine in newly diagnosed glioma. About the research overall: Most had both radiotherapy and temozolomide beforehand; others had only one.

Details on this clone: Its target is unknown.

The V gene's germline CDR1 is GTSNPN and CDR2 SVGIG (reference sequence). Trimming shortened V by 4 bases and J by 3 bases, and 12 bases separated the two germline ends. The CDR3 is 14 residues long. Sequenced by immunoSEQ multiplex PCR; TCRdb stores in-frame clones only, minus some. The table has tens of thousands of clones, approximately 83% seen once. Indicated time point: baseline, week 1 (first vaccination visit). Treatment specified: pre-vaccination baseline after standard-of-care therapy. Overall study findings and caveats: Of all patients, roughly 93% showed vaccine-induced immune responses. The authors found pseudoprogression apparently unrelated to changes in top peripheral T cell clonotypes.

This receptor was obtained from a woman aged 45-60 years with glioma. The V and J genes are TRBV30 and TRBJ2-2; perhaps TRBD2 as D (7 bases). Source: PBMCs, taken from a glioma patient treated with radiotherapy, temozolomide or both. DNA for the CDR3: TGTGCCTGGACCGCGGGGGCGGACACCGGGGAGCTGTTTTTT. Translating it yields CAWTAGADTGELFF.